This TCR beta chain emerged from a study of response to subunit inactivated influenza vaccine. Germline V gene lookup returns CDR1 SGHAT and CDR2 FQNNGV. This CDR3 has 14 residues. The trim removed 4 bases at V and 5 bases at J, leaving 5 bases unmatched. TCRdb independently ran MiXCR on the RT-PCR reads; one entry per CDR3 protein. Of 500,000 to 600,000 distinct CDR3 sequences in the sample, approximately 10% were seen once. This clonotype was sampled from a man aged 45-65 years who received an inactivated influenza vaccine. This specimen was PBMCs from blood, taken on the day of vaccination. The chain uses TRBV11-2 and TRBJ2-7; TRBD2 matches at 10 bases. CDR3 amino acids: CASSSGTSAHEQYF. Written as DNA, the CDR3 is TGTGCCAGCAGCTCTGGGACTAGCGCACACGAGCAGTACTTC.